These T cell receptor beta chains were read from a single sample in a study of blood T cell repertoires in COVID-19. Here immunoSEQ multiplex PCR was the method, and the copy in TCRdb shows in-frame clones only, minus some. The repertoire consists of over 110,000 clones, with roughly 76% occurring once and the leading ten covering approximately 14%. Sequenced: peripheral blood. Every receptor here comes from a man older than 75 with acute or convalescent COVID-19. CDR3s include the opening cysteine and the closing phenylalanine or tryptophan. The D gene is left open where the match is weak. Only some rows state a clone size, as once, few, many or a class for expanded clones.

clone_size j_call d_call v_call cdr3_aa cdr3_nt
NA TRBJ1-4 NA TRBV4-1 CASSQNGVNEKLFF TGCGCCAGCAGCCAAAACGGGGTTAATGAAAAACTGTTTTTT
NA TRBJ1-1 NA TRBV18 CASSTAGGNTEAFF TGTGCCAGCTCAACCGCGGGGGGTAACACTGAAGCTTTCTTT
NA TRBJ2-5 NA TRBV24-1 CATSDRGASGYQETQYF TGTGCCACCAGTGATCGCGGGGCCAGCGGGTACCAAGAGACCCAGTACTTC
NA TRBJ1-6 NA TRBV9 CASSVDWGRNNSPLHF TGTGCCAGCAGCGTAGACTGGGGGCGTAATAATTCACCCCTCCACTTT
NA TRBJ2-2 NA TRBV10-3 CAISEYSGTPNTGELFF TGTGCCATCAGTGAGTACTCCGGGACACCTAACACCGGGGAGCTGTTTTTT
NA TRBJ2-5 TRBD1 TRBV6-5 CASTLTGGLETQYF TGTGCCAGCACCTTGACAGGGGGCCTGGAGACCCAGTACTTC
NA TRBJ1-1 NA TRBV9 CASSRGNSRTEAFF TGTGCCAGCAGTAGGGGGAATAGTCGCACTGAAGCTTTCTTT
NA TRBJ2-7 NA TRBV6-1 CASSEGHILYEQYF TGTGCCAGCAGTGAGGGACATATTCTCTACGAGCAGTACTTC
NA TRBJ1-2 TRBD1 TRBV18 CASSAAGQGAGGGYTF TGTGCCAGCTCAGCCGCTGGGCAGGGGGCCGGCGGTGGCTACACCTTC
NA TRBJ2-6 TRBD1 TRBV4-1 CASSRGQAGANVLTF TGCGCCAGCAGCCGAGGACAGGCCGGGGCCAACGTCCTGACTTTC
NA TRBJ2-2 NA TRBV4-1 CASSHYLGSNTGELFF TGCGCCAGCAGCCATTACCTGGGCTCAAACACCGGGGAGCTGTTTTTT
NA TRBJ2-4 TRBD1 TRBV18 CASSPSSPGTGFDIQYF TGTGCCAGCTCACCGAGTAGTCCCGGGACAGGGTTTGACATTCAGTACTTC
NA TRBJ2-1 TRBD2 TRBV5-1 CASSLQTSGGREQFF TGCGCCAGCAGCCTTCAGACTAGCGGGGGGCGGGAGCAGTTCTTC
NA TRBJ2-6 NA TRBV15 CATSTSGSSGVGRANVLTF TGTGCCACCAGCACTTCTGGAAGCTCGGGGGTTGGGCGGGCCAACGTCCTGACTTTC
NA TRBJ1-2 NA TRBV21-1 CASSKVWGTVLANYGYTF TGTGCCAGCAGCAAAGTTTGGGGGACAGTTTTAGCTAACTATGGCTACACCTTC
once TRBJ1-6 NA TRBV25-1 CASQRLNNSPLHF TGTGCCAGCCAACGACTAAACAATTCACCCCTCCACTTT
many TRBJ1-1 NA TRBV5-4 CASSFTGHGYTEAFF TGTGCCAGCAGCTTCACGGGACACGGATACACTGAAGCTTTCTTT
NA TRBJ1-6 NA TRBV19 CASSPDWAGASPLHF TGTGCCAGTAGCCCAGATTGGGCAGGGGCTTCACCCCTCCACTTT
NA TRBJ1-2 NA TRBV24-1 CATSMPAGVGYTF TGTGCCACCAGTATGCCGGCAGGGGTTGGCTACACCTTC
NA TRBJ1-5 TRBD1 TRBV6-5 CASSRDRGSNQPQHF TGTGCCAGCAGTAGGGACAGGGGAAGCAATCAGCCCCAGCATTTT
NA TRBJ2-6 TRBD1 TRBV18 CASSVTGAITGANVLTF TGTGCCAGCTCCGTGACAGGGGCAATTACTGGGGCCAACGTCCTGACTTTC
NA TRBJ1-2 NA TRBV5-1 CASSFTGGSEGYTF TGCGCCAGCAGCTTTACCGGCGGGTCGGAAGGCTACACCTTC
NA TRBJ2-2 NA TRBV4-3 CASSQAPAPNTGELFF TGCGCCAGCAGCCAAGCCCCAGCGCCGAACACCGGGGAGCTGTTTTTT
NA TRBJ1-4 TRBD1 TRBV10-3 CAISESWTGGSTNEKLFF TGTGCCATCAGTGAGTCCTGGACAGGGGGCTCAACTAATGAAAAACTGTTTTTT
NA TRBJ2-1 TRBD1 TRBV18 CASSVQGTTYNEQFF TGTGCCAGCTCCGTACAGGGGACAACCTACAATGAGCAGTTCTTC
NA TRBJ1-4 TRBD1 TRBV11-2 CASSSRTGANEKLFF TGTGCCAGCAGCTCACGGACAGGGGCTAATGAAAAACTGTTTTTT
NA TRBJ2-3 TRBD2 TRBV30 CAWSPASGGTDTQYF TGTGCCTGGAGCCCCGCTAGCGGGGGCACAGATACGCAGTATTTT
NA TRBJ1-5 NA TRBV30 CAWSGANQPQHF TGTGCCTGGAGTGGGGCTAATCAGCCCCAGCATTTT
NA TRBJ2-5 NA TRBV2 CASSQGGNQETQYF TGTGCCAGCAGCCAAGGGGGTAACCAAGAGACCCAGTACTTC
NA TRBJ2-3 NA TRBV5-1 CASSFDLHTDTQYF TGCGCCAGCAGCTTCGACTTACACACAGATACGCAGTATTTT
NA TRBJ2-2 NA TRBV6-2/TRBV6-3 CASSLEVTGELFF TGTGCCAGCAGTCTCGAGGTCACCGGGGAGCTGTTTTTT
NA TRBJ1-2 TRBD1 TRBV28 CASRPPQGLGTGGYTF TGTGCCAGCAGACCGCCACAGGGGCTGGGAACGGGGGGCTACACCTTC
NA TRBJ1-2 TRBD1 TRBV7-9 CASSLTRGQDGYTF TGTGCCAGCAGTTTAACCAGGGGGCAGGATGGCTACACCTTC
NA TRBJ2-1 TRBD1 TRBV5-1 CASSGQTGGISYNEQFF TGCGCCAGCAGCGGACAGACAGGGGGCATCTCCTACAATGAGCAGTTCTTC
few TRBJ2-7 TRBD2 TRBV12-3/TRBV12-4 CASAGGQTYEQYF TGTGCCAGCGCGGGGGGACAAACCTACGAGCAGTACTTC
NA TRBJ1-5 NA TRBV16 CASSRRNSNQPQHF TGTGCCAGCAGCCGGAGGAATAGCAATCAGCCCCAGCATTTT
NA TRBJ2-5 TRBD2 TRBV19 CASNPGLAGLQETQYF TGTGCCAGTAATCCGGGACTAGCGGGGCTTCAAGAGACCCAGTACTTC
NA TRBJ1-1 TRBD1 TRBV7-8 CASSQGQLNTEAFF TGTGCCAGCAGCCAGGGACAGCTGAACACTGAAGCTTTCTTT
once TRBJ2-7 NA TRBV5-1 CASSFQASSYEQYF TGCGCCAGCAGCTTCCAAGCTAGCTCCTACGAGCAGTACTTC
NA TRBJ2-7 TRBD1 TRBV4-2 CASSQMDRDTKQYF TGTGCCAGCAGCCAAATGGACAGGGATACGAAGCAGTACTTC
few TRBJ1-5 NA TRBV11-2 CASSLGILSNQPQHF TGTGCCAGCAGCTTAGGTATATTGAGCAATCAGCCCCAGCATTTT
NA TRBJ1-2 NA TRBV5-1 CASSSATGNPVSGYTF TGCGCCAGCAGCTCGGCGACAGGAAACCCCGTCTCTGGCTACACCTTC
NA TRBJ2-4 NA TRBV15 CATSKGDFGKAKNIQYF TGTGCCACCAGCAAAGGGGACTTCGGGAAGGCCAAAAACATTCAGTACTTC
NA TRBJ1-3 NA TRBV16 CASSQSQASGNTIYF TGTGCCAGCAGCCAATCGCAGGCCTCTGGAAACACCATATATTTT
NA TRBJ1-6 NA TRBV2 CASQGYSKPLHF TGTGCCAGCCAGGGTTATTCTAAACCCCTCCACTTT
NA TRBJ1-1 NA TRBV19 CASSQGLAAEAFF TGTGCCAGTAGTCAGGGGCTCGCCGCTGAAGCTTTCTTT
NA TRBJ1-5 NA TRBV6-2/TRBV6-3 CASSPAGGGPQHF TGTGCCAGCAGTCCGGCCGGCGGGGGGCCCCAGCATTTT
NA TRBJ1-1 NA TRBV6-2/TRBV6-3 CASSLRGVSHTEAFF TGTGCCAGCAGCCTGCGGGGGGTGTCGCACACTGAAGCTTTCTTT
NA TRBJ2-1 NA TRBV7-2 CASSLSPGNNEQFF TGTGCCAGCAGCTTAAGTCCAGGGAACAATGAGCAGTTCTTC
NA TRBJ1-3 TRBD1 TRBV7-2 CASSFRSRDSGNTIYF TGTGCCAGCAGCTTCCGATCTAGGGACAGCGGAAACACCATATATTTT